In its sample, the clone carrying this T cell receptor (beta chain) was seen a few times. Its antigen is unknown. This sample was taken from a study of CD8 T cells in Susac syndrome. When the RNA was reverse transcribed, random hexamers were used with an input of roughly 0.45 to 1 ug. TCRdb re-analysed the immunoSEQ multiplex PCR reads in MiXCR, keeping a single row per CDR3 protein. Among 250,000 to 350,000 distinct CDR3 sequences listed, roughly 81% were seen once. The study's findings and limits: TCR sequencing and HLA analysis covered a relatively small number of individuals.

CDR3 length: 15 residues. The germline CDR1 and CDR2 sequences are SGHVS and FNYEAQ. V lost 6 bases to trimming and J lost 3 bases, with 18 bases between them. The sequence derives from a human donor with multiple sclerosis. The material sequenced was CD8+ T cells from PBMCs. V is TRBV7-6 and J is TRBJ2-7; TRBD1 is a possible D gene (5 bases). The CDR3 DNA sequence: TGTGCCAGCAGTCCTGTTCAGGGCATATACTACGAGCAGTACTTC. Translated: CASSPVQGIYYEQYF.